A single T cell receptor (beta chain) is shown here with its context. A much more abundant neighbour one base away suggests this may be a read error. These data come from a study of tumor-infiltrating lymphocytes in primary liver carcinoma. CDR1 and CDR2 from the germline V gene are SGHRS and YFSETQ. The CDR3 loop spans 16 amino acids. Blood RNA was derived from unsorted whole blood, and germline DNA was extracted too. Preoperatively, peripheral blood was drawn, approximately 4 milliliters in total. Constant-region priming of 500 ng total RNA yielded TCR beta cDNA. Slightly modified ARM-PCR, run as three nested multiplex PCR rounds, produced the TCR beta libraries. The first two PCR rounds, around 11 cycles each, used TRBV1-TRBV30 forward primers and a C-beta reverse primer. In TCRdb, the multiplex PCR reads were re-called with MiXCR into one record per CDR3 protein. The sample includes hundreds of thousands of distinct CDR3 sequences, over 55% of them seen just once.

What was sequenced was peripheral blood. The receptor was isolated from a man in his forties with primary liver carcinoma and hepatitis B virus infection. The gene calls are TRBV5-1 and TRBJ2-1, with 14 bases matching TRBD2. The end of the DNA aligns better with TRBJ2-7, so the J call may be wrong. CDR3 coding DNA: TGCGCCAGCAGCGCTACGACTAGCGGGAGGGGTAGTGAGCAGTACTTC. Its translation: CASSATTSGRGSEQYF.